This T cell receptor beta chain was found in a study of cytomegalovirus exposure and HLA in healthy donors. Whole-study context: Among the approximately 420 donors who were genotyped, 81% fell in the genetic ancestry cluster that is associated with self-reported Caucasian donors.

Study-level points and caveats: A missense DCLRE1C variant was associated with V- and J-gene trimming of TCR beta chains in a later analysis, and an independent cohort replicated the association. Cytomegalovirus-associated status was assigned to approximately 160 TCR beta chains.

V dropped 0 bases and J dropped 6; count of bases not matched to a gene: 7. Germline V gene sequence: CDR1 SGHAT, CDR2 FQNNGV. This CDR3 is 16 amino acids long. PCR primers comprised 60 Vbeta and 13 Jbeta primers. The assay was immunoSEQ multiplex PCR, and TCRdb's table has in-frame clones only and misses some. The sample has some 160,000 clones, over 70% seen once. Of note for this clone: The antigen is undetermined.

This clonotype originated in a man aged 45-65 years in good health and CMV-seropositive. The V and J genes are TRBV11-2 and TRBJ2-2; 7 bases map to TRBD2. Sequencing was done on a sample of PBMCs. DNA for the CDR3: TGTGCCAGCAGCTTAGATTTTTATGCGGGGGCCGGGGAGCTGTTTTTT. This sequence encodes CASSLDFYAGAGELFF.